What follows are 22 T cell receptor beta chains derived from one specimen sequenced in a study of T cell repertoires in cytomegalovirus infection. TCRdb ran MiXCR on the reads and lists one entry per CDR3 protein. This repertoire shows around 530,000 distinct CDR3 sequences, about 15% found once; its top ten account for 20% to 30%. Sequencing was carried out using CD8+ T cells from PBMCs. The receptors were sampled from a human donor in good health (CMV status not recorded). Some clones in this sample may be carry-over from other donors' samples.

This clonotype was recorded a few times. This rearrangement joins TRBV28 to TRBJ2-7; tentative D call: TRBD1 (6 bases). The CDR3 is made up of 15 amino acids. Germline assignment: CDR1 MDHEN and CDR2 SYDVKM. The ends were cut back, 2 bases at V and 0 bases at J, with 11 bases in the middle. The CDR3 sequence is CASSLVQGSSYEQYF. The CDR3 nucleotides read TGTGCCAGCAGTTTAGTACAGGGAAGCTCCTACGAGCAGTACTTC.

This clonotype was detected a few times. J is TRBJ1-1 and V is TRBV7-9, with a weak D call TRBD1 (5 bases). Germline V CDR1 and CDR2: SEHNR, FQNEAQ (reference sequence). Trimming left V 8 bases short and J 6 bases short, with 13 bases between. The CDR3 sequence is 12 residues long. The CDR3 spells CASAVGGAEAFF. For the CDR3, the DNA is TGTGCCAGCGCAGTAGGAGGGGCTGAAGCTTTCTTT.

The chain joins TRBV20-1 to TRBJ2-7; D is uncertain. CDR3 length equals 14 residues. Trimming left V 5 bases short and J 0 bases short, with 14 bases between. Per the germline V gene, CDR1 is DFQATT and CDR2 is SNEGSKA (reference sequence). CDR3 loop: CSADHGGSSYEQYF. CDR3 nucleotide sequence: TGCAGTGCTGACCACGGCGGTAGCTCCTACGAGCAGTACTTC.

This clonotype was counted many times. The rearrangement links TRBV19 to TRBJ2-1; TRBD2 might be the D (6 bases). The V gene lost 4 bases and the J gene lost 5 bases, with 12 bases spanning the gap. This CDR3 is 14 amino acids long. Germline loops: CDR1 LNHDA, CDR2 SQIVND (reference sequence). Written as DNA, the CDR3 is TGTGCCAGTAGTACGGGGGACCGGGACAATGAGCAGTTCTTC. Residues: CASSTGDRDNEQFF.

This clonotype was counted many times. The chain combines TRBV9 with TRBJ2-3; TRBD2 aligns across 13 bases. The V gene end was trimmed by 5 bases and the J gene end by 3 bases; junction bases not matched to a gene: 3. There are 15 residues in the CDR3. Germline-derived CDR1 and CDR2 are SGDLS and YYNGEE. The CDR3 DNA follows: TGTGCCAGCAGGCCGGGACTAGCGGGAACAGATACGCAGTATTTT. This sequence encodes CASRPGLAGTDTQYF.

CDR3 protein: CASSPAGGRGYGYTF. The CDR3 DNA is TGTGCCAGCAGTCCGGCAGGGGGCAGGGGCTATGGCTACACCTTC. The gene calls are TRBV6-5 and TRBJ1-2, with 8 bases matching TRBD1. The germline CDR1 and CDR2 sequences are MNHEY and SVGAGI. The CDR3 covers 15 residues. The V gene end was trimmed by 5 bases and the J gene end by 4 bases; junction bases not matched to a gene: 9.

This clonotype was detected many times. V and J are TRBV4-1 and TRBJ2-1, with D perhaps TRBD2 (6 bases). Trimming pared 0 bases from V and 7 bases from J, leaving 16 bases between. The germline V gene encodes CDR1 MGHRA and CDR2 YSYEKL. The CDR3 covers 16 residues. The CDR3 DNA reads TGCGCCAGCAGCCAAGATGAGGCGGGCGGAGGGAATGAGCAGTTCTTC. Residues: CASSQDEAGGGNEQFF.

This clonotype has ten or more counts. The rearrangement joins TRBV4-2 to TRBJ1-1, with unresolved D. Trimming removed 0 bases at V and 1 base at J, with 12 bases between. The CDR3 contains 16 residues. Germline V gene data show CDR1 as LGHNA and CDR2 as YNFKEQ. CDR3 residues: CASSQDLGRRNTEAFF. CDR3 bases: TGTGCCAGCAGCCAAGATCTGGGCAGACGGAACACTGAAGCTTTCTTT.

The chain uses TRBV28 and TRBJ2-7; D is uncertain. The CDR3 consists of 11 residues. V lost 10 bases to trimming and J lost 3 bases, with 10 bases between them. The germline gives CDR1 MDHEN, CDR2 SYDVKM. CDR3 region: CATRTGYEQYF. The CDR3 coding sequence is TGTGCCACCAGGACGGGCTACGAGCAGTACTTC.

This clonotype appeared many times. The V and J genes are TRBV11-2 and TRBJ2-5, with TRBD2 identical over 7 bases. CDR1 is SGHAT, CDR2 FQNNGV, per germline. The CDR3 consists of 13 residues. After removal of 5 bases from V and 4 bases from J, the junction contained 4 bases not matched to a gene. CDR3 region: CASSRTRRETQYF. CDR3 bases: TGTGCCAGCAGCCGGACTAGGAGAGAGACCCAGTACTTC.

The table lists this clonotype with many counts. CDR3: CASKEMGKYPKDIQYF. CDR3 DNA sequence: TGTGCCAGCAAAGAGATGGGGAAATATCCAAAAGACATTCAGTACTTC. The chain joins TRBV19 to TRBJ2-4; D is unclear. Germline assignment: CDR1 LNHDA and CDR2 SQIVND (reference sequence). V lost 9 bases and J lost 8, with 26 bases in between. The CDR3 covers 16 residues.

This clonotype occurred a few times. The chain carries TRBV2 and TRBJ1-1; 8 positions agree with TRBD1. CDR1 is SNHLY, CDR2 FYNNEI, per germline. V trimming: 10 bases; J trimming: 8 bases; junction bases outside the gene matches: 3. The CDR3 is 10 amino acids. CDR3 nucleotides: TGTGCCATTCAGGGGGCGGAAGCTTTCTTT. It codes for CAIQGAEAFF.

This clonotype was counted at least ten times. The chain recombines TRBV28 with TRBJ2-5; the D gene is possibly TRBD2 (6 bases). Germline V CDR1 and CDR2: MDHEN, SYDVKM. The V and J ends lost 3 bases and 7 bases respectively, with 18 bases between them. The CDR3 extends over 15 amino acids. The CDR3 bases are TGTGCCAGCAGTTTTGGGGGGACTGACTTAGGGACCCAGTACTTC. Its protein is CASSFGGTDLGTQYF.

This clonotype was counted ten times or more. This chain links TRBV7-9 with TRBJ2-3; TRBD2 agrees at 8 bases. This CDR3 comprises 19 residues. CDR1 and CDR2 from the germline V gene are SEHNR and FQNEAQ (reference sequence). The J segment lost 5 bases and the V segment lost 5 bases, leaving 21 bases of the junction unmatched. CDR3 nucleotide sequence: TGTGCCAGCAGCCCTAGTTTGCCGACCGGGACTAGGATTGAAGATACGCAGTATTTT. Its protein is CASSPSLPTGTRIEDTQYF. The full variable domain, in which reference TRBV7-9 and TRBJ2-3 provide the parts outside the CDR3, is DTGVSQNPRHKITKRGQNVTFRCDPISEHNRLYWYRQTLGQGPEFLTYFQNEAQLEKSRLLSDRFSAERPKGSFSTLEIQRTEQGDSAMYLCASSPSLPTGTRIEDTQYFGPGTRLTVL.

There are many counts of this clonotype. V gene TRBV7-9 combines with J gene TRBJ2-5; unclear D gene. V lost 7 bases to trimming and J lost 5 bases, with 20 bases between them. This CDR3 has 15 amino acids. The germline V gene has CDR1 SEHNR and CDR2 FQNEAQ (reference sequence). This chain's CDR3 is CASISRLDKRETQYF. CDR3 coding DNA: TGTGCCAGCATCTCCCGGCTAGACAAAAGGGAGACCCAGTACTTC.

This clonotype has ten or more counts. The chain employs TRBV7-9 and TRBJ2-7, with 7 positions matching TRBD1. Germline values: CDR1 SEHNR, CDR2 FQNEAQ (reference sequence). CDR3 size: 16 residues. Germline trimming cut 5 bases from V and 2 bases from J; bases unmatched to any gene: 12. The CDR3 nucleotides read TGTGCCAGCAGCCCTGGGACGGGGACAGACGCCTACGAGCAGTACTTC. This codes for CASSPGTGTDAYEQYF.

Points on this clonotype: At one of its ends the junction is not consistent with the germline gene, which may arise from a read error. The V gene is TRBV7-2, the J gene TRBJ2-3, with 7 bases lining up with TRBD2. Looked up from germline, CDR1 is SGHTA and CDR2 is FQGNSA. This CDR3 region has 18 residues. In nucleotides, the CDR3 is TGTGCAAGCAGAGTTAGAATCCCCCTAGCGGAGCTAACAGATACGCAGTATTTT. Its translation is CASRVRIPLAELTDTQYF.

The chain employs TRBV18 and TRBJ2-7; 9 bases agree with TRBD1. This CDR3 is 14 amino acids long. Trimming cost V 0 bases and J 7 bases; bases outside gene matches: 4. Germline CDR1 is KGHSH and CDR2 is LQKENI. This chain's CDR3 is CASSPPETGGEQYF. The CDR3 region has the DNA TGTGCCAGCTCACCACCGGAGACAGGGGGGGAGCAGTACTTC.

This clonotype was detected ten times or more. J is TRBJ2-1 and V is TRBV2; 8 nucleotides match TRBD2. CDR1 is SNHLY, CDR2 FYNNEI, per germline. This CDR3 spans 18 amino acids. After removal of 7 bases from V and 1 base from J, the junction contained 15 bases not matched to a gene. CDR3 loop: CASTRLALLRGSYNEQFF. For the CDR3, the DNA is TGTGCCAGCACCCGACTAGCGTTACTAAGAGGGTCCTACAATGAGCAGTTCTTC.

V and J are TRBV28 and TRBJ2-2; TRBD2 matches at 13 bases. Germline CDR1 MDHEN, CDR2 SYDVKM. V shed 6 bases and J 5 bases; nucleotides not matched to a gene: 9. This CDR3 contains 17 residues. CDR3 in DNA: TGTGCCAGCAGCCCCGTTACTAGCGGGAGGGTTACCGGGGAGCTGTTTTTT. It codes for CASSPVTSGRVTGELFF.

This clonotype was recorded a few times. In DNA, the CDR3 is TGTGCCATCCCGGCAGACGGACAGTATGGAAAAAACATTCAGTACTTC. This codes for CAIPADGQYGKNIQYF. V and J are TRBV7-9 and TRBJ2-4; D is possibly TRBD1 (6 bases). The CDR3 has 16 amino acids. Germline CDR1 is SEHNR and CDR2 is FQNEAQ (reference sequence). Trimming took 10 bases from V and 4 from J, leaving 23 bases between them.

This clonotype showed up just a few times. The V call is TRBV4-2, the J call TRBJ2-7; D is undetermined. Germline CDR1 LGHNA, CDR2 YNFKEQ. V was shortened by 4 bases and J by 3 bases, with 7 bases between the two germline ends. The CDR3 runs 12 residues. The CDR3 spells CASSRESYEQYF. Here the CDR3 DNA reads TGTGCCAGCAGCCGCGAGAGCTACGAGCAGTACTTC.